The 10 T cell receptor beta chains given below trace back to one sample, sequenced in a study of T-cell reconstitution after alpha-beta-depleted transplantation in children. A library of TCRbeta sequences, prepared with unique molecular identifiers, was generated. Each CDR3 protein is one row after TCRdb ran MiXCR on the PCR reads. The sample holds about 340,000 distinct CDR3 sequences; 15% to 20% are singletons and the top ten take about 41%. Here the sequenced sample was PBMCs, mostly from graft donor cells, taken 360 days after TCRalphabeta/CD19-depleted stem cell transplant. Receptors originate from a male patient under 10 years old who had a stem cell transplant for acute lymphoblastic leukemia, so the T cells may come from the graft donor.

Only a few counts were recorded for this clonotype. The chain carries TRBV4-1 and TRBJ2-3; D tentatively reads TRBD1 or TRBD2 (5 bases each). The germline V gene encodes CDR1 MGHRA and CDR2 YSYEKL. V was trimmed by 4 bases and J by 9 bases, leaving 11 bases between them. This CDR3 spans 12 amino acids. The CDR3 region is CASSPSGSTQYF. As DNA, the CDR3 is TGCGCCAGCAGCCCATCAGGGAGCACGCAGTATTTT.

The chain uses TRBV20-1 and TRBJ2-3; possibly TRBD1 or TRBD2 for D (5 bases each). The V end lost 3 bases, the J end lost 6 bases, and 16 bases lay between the germline ends. CDR1 is DFQATT, CDR2 SNEGSKA, per germline (reference sequence). There are 14 residues in the CDR3. The chain's CDR3 is CSASRGAKGDTQYF. The CDR3 coding sequence is TGCAGTGCTAGCCGAGGGGCCAAAGGGGATACGCAGTATTTT.

The V call is TRBV24-1, the J call TRBJ2-1; 7 nucleotides match TRBD1. The CDR3 is 17 amino acids. Germline values: CDR1 KGHDR, CDR2 SFDVKD. J lost 0 bases, V lost 3 bases, and 7 bases had no gene match. CDR3: CATSDTRGTFSYNEQFF. The CDR3 region has the DNA TGTGCCACCAGTGATACCAGGGGGACCTTCTCCTACAATGAGCAGTTCTTC.

The chain uses TRBV4-3 and TRBJ1-3; the D is unclear. The V gene's germline CDR1 is LGHNA and CDR2 YSLEER. The V and J ends lost 4 bases and 5 bases respectively, with 15 bases between them. This CDR3 has 15 amino acids. The CDR3 sequence: CASSPDSTFRNTIYF. CDR3 nucleotide sequence: TGCGCCAGCAGCCCCGATTCTACGTTCCGAAACACCATATATTTT.

In its sample, this clonotype was seen a few times. This chain joins TRBV28 and TRBJ2-6; D remains ambiguous. The V end was cut by 6 bases, the J end by 4 bases, with 10 bases between. The CDR3 is 14 residues long. From germline, CDR1 is MDHEN and CDR2 SYDVKM. The CDR3 loop reads CASSRSLGANVLTF. CDR3 nucleotide sequence: TGTGCCAGCAGCCGTAGCTTAGGGGCCAACGTCCTGACTTTC. The entire variable domain, with the rest obtained from reference TRBV28 and TRBJ2-6, is as follows: DVKVTQSSRYLVKRTGEKVFLECVQDMDHENMFWYRQDPGLGLRLIYFSYDVKMKEKGDIPEGYSVSREKKERFSLILESASTNQTSMYLCASSRSLGANVLTFGAGSRLTVL.

This clonotype came up many times. The V and J genes are TRBV12-3 or TRBV12-4 and TRBJ1-1; no reliable D call. The CDR3 covers 15 residues. V lost 5 bases to trimming and J lost 0 bases, with 13 bases between them. CDR3 nucleotide sequence: TGTGCCAGCAGTATAGATATGGACTTGAACACTGAAGCTTTCTTT. Translated, it gives CASSIDMDLNTEAFF.

The chain uses TRBV18 and TRBJ2-1; the match to TRBD1 covers 10 bases. Germline CDR1 KGHSH, CDR2 LQKENI. V gave up 6 bases and J gave up 13 bases; unmatched junction bases: 9. The CDR3 totals 13 residues. The CDR3 DNA reads as TGTGCCAGCTCCCCCGGGACAGGGGAGGGACAGTTCTTC. Translation: CASSPGTGEGQFF. The full variable domain, rest sourced from reference TRBV18 and TRBJ2-1, is NAGVMQNPRHLVRRRGQEARLRCSPMKGHSHVYWYRQLPEEGLKFMVYLQKENIIDESGMPKERFSAEFPKEGPSILRIQQVVRGDSAAYFCASSPGTGEGQFFGPGTRLTVL.

The chain links TRBV5-6 to TRBJ2-7; TRBD1 matches 12 bases. CDR1 and CDR2 (germline): SGHDT, YYEEEE. The CDR3 has 17 residues. The ends lost 2 bases at V and 6 bases at J; junction bases unmatched: 12. In DNA, the CDR3 is TGTGCCAGCAGCTTACGGTATACCGGGACAGGGGGCGGCGAGCAGTACTTC. Residues: CASSLRYTGTGGGEQYF.

The V gene is TRBV29-1, the J gene TRBJ1-1; 7 bases agree with TRBD1. The CDR3 loop spans 14 amino acids. Germline loops: CDR1 SQVTM, CDR2 ANQGSEA. J gave up 4 bases and V 7 bases, and 12 bases lay outside the gene matches. CDR3 region: CSGMGQRAPTEAFF. The CDR3 DNA follows: TGCAGCGGTATGGGACAGCGGGCGCCCACTGAAGCTTTCTTT.

The chain links TRBV10-3 to TRBJ2-7; D is unresolved. The V end lost 4 bases, the J end lost 1 base, and 11 bases lay between the germline ends. This CDR3 contains 14 residues. CDR1 ENHRY and CDR2 SYGVKD come from the germline V gene. DNA of the CDR3: TGTGCCATCAGTGCCAATTTGGGGTCCTACGAGCAGTACTTC. Its translation: CAISANLGSYEQYF.